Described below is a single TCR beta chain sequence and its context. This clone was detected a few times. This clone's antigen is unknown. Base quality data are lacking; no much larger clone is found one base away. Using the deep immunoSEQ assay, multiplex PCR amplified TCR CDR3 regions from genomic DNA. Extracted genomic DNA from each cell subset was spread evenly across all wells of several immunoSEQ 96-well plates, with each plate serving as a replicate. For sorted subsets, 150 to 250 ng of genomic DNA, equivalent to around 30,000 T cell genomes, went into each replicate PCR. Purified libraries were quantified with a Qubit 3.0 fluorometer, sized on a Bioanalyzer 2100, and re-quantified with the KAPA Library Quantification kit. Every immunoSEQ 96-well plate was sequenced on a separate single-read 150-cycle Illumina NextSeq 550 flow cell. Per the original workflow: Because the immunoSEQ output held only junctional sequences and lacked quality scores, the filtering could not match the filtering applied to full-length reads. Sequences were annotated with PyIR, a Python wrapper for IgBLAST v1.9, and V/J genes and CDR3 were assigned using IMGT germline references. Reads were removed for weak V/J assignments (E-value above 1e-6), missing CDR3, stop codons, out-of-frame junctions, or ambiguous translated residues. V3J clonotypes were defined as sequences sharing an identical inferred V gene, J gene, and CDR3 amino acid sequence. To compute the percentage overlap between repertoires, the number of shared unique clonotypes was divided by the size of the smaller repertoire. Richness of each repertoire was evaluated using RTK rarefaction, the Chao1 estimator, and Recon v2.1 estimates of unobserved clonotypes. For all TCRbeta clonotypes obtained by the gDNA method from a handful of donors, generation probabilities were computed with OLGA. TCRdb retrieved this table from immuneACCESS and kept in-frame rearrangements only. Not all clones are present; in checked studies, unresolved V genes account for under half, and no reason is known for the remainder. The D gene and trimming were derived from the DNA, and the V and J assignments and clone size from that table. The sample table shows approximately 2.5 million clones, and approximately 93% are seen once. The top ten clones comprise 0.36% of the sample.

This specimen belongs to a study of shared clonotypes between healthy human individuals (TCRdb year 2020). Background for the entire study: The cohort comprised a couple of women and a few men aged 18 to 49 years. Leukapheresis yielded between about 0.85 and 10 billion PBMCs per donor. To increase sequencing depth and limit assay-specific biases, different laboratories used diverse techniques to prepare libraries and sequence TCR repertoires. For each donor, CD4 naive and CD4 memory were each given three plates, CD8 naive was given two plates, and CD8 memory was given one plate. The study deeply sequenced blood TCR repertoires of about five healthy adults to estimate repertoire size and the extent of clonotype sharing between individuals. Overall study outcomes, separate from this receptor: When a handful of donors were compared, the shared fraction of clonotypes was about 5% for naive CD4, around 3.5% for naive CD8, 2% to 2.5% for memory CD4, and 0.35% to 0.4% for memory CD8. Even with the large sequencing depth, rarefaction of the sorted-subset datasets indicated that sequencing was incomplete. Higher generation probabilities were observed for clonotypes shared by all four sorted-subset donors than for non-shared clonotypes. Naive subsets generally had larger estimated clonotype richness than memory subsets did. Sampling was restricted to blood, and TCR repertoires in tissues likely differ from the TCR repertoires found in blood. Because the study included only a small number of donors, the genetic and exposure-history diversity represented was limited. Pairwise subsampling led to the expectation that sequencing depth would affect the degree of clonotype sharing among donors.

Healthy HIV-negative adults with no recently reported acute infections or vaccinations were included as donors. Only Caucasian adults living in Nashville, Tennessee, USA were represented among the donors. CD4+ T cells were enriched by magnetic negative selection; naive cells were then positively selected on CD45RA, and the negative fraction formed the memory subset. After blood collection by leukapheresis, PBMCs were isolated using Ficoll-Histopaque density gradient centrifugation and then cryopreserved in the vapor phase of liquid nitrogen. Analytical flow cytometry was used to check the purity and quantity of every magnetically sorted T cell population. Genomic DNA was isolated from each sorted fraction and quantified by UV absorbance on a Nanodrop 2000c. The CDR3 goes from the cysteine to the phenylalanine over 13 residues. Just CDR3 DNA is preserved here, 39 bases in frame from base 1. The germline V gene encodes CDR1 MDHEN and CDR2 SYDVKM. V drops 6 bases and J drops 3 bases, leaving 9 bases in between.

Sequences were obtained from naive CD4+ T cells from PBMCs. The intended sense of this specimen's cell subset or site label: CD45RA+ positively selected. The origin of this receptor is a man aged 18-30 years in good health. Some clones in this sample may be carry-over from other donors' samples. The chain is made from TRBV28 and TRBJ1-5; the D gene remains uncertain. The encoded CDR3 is CASRSENNQPQHF. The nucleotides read TGTGCCAGCAGATCAGAGAACAATCAGCCCCAGCATTTT.